This paragraph reports one TCR beta chain. Its antigen is currently unknown. This sample stems from a study of cytomegalovirus exposure and HLA in healthy donors. Primers: 60 Vbeta forward and 13 Jbeta reverse. Some clones are missing from TCRdb's copy, which holds only in-frame ones; the method was immunoSEQ multiplex PCR. Of roughly 150,000 clones detected, roughly 85% appear once; the ten largest clones hold 1%. Study findings and constraints: A reported reduction in N-insertions relative to the roughly 670-donor mean was seen in an Asian-associated ancestry cluster in a later analysis. In all likelihood, a cluster of highly shared sequence variants was a sequencing artifact. Three CMV-associated chains proved CMV antigen-specific in vitro.

Germline CDR1 is SGHRS and CDR2 is YFSETQ. Trimming took 2 bases from V and 4 from J, leaving 4 bases between them. This CDR3 spans 12 amino acids. This TCR derives from a boy under 10 years old in good health and CMV-seronegative. Sample: PBMCs. V is TRBV5-1 and J is TRBJ1-3, with D hard to call. The CDR3 sequence: CASSLQGNTIYF. The CDR3 nucleotides read TGCGCCAGCAGCTTACAGGGAAACACCATATATTTT.